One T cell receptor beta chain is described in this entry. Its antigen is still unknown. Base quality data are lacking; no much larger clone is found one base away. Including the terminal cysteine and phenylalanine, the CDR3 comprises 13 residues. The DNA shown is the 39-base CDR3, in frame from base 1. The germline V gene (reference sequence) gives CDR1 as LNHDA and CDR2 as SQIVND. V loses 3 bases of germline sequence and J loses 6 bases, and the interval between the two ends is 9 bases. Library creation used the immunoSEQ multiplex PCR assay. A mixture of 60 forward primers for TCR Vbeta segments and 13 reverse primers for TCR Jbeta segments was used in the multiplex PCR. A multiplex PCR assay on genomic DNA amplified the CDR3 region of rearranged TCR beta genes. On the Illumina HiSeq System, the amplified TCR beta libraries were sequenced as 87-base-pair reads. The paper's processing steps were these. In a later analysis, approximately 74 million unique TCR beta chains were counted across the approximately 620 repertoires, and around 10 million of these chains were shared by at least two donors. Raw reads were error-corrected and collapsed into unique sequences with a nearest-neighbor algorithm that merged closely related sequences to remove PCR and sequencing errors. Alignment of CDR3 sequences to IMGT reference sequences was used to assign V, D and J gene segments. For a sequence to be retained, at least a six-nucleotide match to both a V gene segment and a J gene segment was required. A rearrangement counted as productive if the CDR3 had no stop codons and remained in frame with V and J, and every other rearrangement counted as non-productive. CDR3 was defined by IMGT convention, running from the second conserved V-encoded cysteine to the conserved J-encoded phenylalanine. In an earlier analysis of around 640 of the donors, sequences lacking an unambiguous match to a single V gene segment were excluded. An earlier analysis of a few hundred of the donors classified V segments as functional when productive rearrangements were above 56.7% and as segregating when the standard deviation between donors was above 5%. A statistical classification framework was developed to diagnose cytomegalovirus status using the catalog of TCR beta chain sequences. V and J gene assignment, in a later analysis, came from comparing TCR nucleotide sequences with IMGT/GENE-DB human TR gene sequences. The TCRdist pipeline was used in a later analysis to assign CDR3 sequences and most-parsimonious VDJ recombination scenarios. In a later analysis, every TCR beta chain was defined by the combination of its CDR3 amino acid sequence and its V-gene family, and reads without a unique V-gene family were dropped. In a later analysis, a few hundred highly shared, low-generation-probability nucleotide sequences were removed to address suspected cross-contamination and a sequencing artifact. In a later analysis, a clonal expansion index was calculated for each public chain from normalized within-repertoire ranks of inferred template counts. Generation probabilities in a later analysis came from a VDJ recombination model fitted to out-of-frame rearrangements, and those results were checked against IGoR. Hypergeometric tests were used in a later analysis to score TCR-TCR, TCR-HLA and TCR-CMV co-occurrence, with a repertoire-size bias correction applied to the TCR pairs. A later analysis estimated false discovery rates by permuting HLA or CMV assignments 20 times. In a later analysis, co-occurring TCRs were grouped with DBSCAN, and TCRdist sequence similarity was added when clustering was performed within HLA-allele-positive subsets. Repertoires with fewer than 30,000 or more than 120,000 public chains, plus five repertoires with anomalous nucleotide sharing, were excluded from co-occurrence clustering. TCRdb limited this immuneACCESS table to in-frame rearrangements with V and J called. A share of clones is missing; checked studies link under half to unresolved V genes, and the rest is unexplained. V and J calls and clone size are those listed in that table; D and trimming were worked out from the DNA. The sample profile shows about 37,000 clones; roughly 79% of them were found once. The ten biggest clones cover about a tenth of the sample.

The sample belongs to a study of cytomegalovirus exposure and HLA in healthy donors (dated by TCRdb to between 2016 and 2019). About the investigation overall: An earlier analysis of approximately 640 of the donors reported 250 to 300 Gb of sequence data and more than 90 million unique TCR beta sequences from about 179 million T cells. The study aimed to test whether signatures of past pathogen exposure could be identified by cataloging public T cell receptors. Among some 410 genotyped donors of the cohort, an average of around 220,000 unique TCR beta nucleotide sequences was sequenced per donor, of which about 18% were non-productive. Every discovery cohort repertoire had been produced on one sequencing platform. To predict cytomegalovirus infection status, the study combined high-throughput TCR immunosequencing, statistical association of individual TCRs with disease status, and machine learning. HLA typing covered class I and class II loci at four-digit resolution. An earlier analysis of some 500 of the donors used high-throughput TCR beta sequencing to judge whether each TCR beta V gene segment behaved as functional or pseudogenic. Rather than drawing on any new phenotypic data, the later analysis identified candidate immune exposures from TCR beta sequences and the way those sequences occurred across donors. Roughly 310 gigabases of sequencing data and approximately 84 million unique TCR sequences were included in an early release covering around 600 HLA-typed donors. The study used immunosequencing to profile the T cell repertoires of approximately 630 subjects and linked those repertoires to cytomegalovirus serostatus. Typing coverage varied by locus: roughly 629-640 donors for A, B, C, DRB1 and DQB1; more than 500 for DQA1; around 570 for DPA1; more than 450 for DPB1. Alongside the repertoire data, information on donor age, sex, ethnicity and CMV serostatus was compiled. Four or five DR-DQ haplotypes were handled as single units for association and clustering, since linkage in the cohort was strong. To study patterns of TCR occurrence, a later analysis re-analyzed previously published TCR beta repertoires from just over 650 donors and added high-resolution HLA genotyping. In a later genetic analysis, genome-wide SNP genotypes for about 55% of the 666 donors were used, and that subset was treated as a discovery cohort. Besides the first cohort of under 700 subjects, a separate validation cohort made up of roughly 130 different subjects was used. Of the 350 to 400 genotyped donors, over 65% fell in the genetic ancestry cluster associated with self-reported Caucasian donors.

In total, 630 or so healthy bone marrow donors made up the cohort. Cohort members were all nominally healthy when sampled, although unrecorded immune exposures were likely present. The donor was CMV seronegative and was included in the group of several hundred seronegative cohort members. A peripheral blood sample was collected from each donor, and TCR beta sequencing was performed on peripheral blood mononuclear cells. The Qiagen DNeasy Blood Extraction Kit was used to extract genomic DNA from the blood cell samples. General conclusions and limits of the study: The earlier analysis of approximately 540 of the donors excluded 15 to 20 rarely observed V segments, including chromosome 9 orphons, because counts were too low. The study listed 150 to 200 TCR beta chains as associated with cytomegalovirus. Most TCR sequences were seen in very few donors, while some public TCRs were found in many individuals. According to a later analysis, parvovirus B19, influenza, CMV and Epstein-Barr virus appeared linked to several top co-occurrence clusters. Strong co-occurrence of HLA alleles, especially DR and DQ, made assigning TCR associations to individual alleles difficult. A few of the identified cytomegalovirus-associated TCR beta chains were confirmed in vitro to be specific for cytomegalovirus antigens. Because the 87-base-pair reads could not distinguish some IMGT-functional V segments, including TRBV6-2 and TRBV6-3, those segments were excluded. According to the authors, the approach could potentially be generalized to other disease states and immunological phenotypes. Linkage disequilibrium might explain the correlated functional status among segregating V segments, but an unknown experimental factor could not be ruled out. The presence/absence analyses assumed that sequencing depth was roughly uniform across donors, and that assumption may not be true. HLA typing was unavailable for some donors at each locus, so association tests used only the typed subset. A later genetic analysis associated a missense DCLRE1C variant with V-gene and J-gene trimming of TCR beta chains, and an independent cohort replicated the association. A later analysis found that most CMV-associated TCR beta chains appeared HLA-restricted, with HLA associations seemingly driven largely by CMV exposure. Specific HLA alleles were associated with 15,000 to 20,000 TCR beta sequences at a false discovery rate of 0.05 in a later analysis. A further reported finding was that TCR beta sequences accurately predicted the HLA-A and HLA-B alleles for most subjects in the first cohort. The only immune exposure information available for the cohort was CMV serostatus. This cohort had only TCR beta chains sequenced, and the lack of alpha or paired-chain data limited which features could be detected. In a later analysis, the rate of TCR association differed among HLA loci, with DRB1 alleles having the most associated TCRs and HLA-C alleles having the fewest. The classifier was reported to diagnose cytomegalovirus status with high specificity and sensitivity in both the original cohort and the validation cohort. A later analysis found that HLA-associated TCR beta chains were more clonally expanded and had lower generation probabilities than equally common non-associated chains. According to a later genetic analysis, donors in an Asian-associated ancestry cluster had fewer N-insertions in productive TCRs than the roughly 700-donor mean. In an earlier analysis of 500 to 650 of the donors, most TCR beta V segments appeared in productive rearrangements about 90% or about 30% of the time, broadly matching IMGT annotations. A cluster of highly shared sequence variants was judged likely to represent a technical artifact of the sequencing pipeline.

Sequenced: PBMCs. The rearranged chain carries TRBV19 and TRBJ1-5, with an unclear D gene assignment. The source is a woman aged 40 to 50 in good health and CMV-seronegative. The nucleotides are TGTGCCAGTAGTATGAAGGCAGGTCAGCCCCAGCATTTT. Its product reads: CASSMKAGQPQHF.